This T cell receptor (beta chain) was profiled in a study of shared T cell receptors in the human thymus. The assay was immunoSEQ multiplex PCR, and TCRdb's table has in-frame clones only and misses some. The sample lists 500,000 to 550,000 clones; roughly 74% were seen once. V shed 5 bases and J 2 bases; nucleotides not matched to a gene: 9. CDR3 size: 15 residues. Germline CDR1 MNHEY, CDR2 SMNVEV (reference sequence). These same data were also listed under a study on human thymus T cells.

The specimen sequenced was thymocytes. The genes are TRBV27 and TRBJ2-7, with 7 bases identical to TRBD2. The TCR originated in a boy less than two years old with a congenital heart defect. The CDR3 DNA sequence: TGTGCCAGCAGTCCAAGCCTAGCGGCCCCCTACGAGCAGTACTTC. Its protein is CASSPSLAAPYEQYF.